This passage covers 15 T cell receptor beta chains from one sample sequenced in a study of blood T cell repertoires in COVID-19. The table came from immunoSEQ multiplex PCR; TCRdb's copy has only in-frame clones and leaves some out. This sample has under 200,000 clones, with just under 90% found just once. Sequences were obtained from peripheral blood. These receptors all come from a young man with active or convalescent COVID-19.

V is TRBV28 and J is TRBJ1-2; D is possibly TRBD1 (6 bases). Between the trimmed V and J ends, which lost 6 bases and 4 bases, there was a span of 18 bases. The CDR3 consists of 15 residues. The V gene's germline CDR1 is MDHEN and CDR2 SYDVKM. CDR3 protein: CASSRIGQPPYGYTF. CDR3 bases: TGTGCCAGCAGCCGGATTGGACAGCCACCCTATGGCTACACCTTC.

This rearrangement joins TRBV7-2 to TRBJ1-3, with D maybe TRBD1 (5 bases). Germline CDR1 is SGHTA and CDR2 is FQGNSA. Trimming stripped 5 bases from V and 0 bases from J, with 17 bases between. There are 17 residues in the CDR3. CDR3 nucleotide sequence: TGTGCCAGCAGCCCTAGAGTGGCAGGGTACTCTGGAAACACCATATATTTT. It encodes CASSPRVAGYSGNTIYF.

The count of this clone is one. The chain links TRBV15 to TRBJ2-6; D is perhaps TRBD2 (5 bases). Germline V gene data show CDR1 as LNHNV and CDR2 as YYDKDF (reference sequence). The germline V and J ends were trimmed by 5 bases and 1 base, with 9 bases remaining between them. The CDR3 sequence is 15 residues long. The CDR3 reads CATSPTGSGANVLTF. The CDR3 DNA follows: TGTGCCACCAGCCCGACGGGATCTGGGGCCAACGTCCTGACTTTC.

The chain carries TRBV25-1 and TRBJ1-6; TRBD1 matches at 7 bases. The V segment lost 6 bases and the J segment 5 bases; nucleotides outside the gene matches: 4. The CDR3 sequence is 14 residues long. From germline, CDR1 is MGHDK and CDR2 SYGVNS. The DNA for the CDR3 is TGTGCCAGCAGGGACCAGGGGGATAATTCACCCCTCCACTTT. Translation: CASRDQGDNSPLHF. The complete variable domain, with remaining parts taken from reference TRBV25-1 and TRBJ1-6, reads EADIYQTPRYLVIGTGKKITLECSQTMGHDKMYWYQQDPGMELHLIHYSYGVNSTEKGDLSSESTVSRIRTEHFPLTLESARPSHTSQYLCASRDQGDNSPLHFGNGTRLTVT.

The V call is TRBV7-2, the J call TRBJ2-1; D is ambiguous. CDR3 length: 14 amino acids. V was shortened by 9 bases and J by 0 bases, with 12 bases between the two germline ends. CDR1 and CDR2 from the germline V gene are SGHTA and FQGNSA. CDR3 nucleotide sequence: TGTGCCAGTACTGTACCTTTCTCCTACAATGAGCAGTTCTTC. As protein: CASTVPFSYNEQFF.

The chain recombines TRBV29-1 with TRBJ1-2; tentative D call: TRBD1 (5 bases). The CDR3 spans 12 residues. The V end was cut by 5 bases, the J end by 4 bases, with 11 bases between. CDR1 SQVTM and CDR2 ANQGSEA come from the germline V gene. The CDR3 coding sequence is TGCAGCGTTAGCAGGGAGGGCTATGGCTACACCTTC. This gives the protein CSVSREGYGYTF.

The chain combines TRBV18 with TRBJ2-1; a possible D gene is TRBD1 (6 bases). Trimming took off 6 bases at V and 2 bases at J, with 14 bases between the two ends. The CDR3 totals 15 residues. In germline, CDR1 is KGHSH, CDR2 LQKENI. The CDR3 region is CASSPDSLPYNEQFF. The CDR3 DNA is TGTGCCAGCTCTCCGGACAGCCTCCCCTACAATGAGCAGTTCTTC.

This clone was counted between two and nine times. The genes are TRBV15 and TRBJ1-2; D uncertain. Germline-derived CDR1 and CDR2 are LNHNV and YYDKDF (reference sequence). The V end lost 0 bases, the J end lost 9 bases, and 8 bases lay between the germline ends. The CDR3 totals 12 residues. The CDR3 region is CATSRDILSYTF. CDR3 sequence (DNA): TGTGCCACCAGCAGAGATATTTTAAGCTACACCTTC.

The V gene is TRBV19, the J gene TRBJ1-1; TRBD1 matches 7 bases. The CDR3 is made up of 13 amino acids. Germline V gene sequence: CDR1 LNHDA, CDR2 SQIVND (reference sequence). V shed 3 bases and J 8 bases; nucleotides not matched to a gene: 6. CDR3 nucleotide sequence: TGTGCCAGTAGTATTCTCAGACAGGGCGAAGCTTTCTTT. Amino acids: CASSILRQGEAFF. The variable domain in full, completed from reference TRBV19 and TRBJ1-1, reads DGGITQSPKYLFRKEGQNVTLSCEQNLNHDAMYWYRQDPGQGLRLIYYSQIVNDFQKGDIAEGYSVSREKKESFPLTVTSAQKNPTAFYLCASSILRQGEAFFGQGTRLTVV.

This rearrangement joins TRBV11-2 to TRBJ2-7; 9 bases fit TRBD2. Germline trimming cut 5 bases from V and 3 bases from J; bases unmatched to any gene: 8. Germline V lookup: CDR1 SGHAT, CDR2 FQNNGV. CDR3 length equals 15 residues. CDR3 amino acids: CASSPRSLAGYEQYV. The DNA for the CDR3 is TGTGCCAGCAGCCCACGTTCACTAGCGGGCTACGAGCAGTACGTC.

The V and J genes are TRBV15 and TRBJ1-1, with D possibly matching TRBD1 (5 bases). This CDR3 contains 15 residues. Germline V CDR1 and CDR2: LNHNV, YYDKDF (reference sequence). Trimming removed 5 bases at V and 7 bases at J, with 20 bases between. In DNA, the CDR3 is TGTGCCACCAGCCCCCTAGGGGAAGTAAGGCGTGAAGCTTTCTTT. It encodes CATSPLGEVRREAFF.

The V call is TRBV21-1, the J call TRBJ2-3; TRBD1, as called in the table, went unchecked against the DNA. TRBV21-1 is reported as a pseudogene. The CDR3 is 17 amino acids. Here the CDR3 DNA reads TGTGCCAGCAGCACACAGGGGTCCCTTACGAATCGGGGTACGCAGTATTTT. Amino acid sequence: CASSTQGSLTNRGTQYF.

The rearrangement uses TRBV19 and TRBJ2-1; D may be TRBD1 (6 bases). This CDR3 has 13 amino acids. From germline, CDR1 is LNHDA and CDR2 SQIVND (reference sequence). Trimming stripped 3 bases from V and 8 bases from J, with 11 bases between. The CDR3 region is CASSMGRGDEQFF. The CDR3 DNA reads TGTGCCAGTAGTATGGGCAGGGGCGATGAGCAGTTCTTC.

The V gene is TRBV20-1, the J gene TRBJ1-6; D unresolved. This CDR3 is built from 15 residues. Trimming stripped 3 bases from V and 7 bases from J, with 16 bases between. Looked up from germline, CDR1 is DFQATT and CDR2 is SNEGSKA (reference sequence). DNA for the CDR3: TGCAGTGCTAGTCCCCGGTCTGGCGGAAATTCACCCCTCCACTTT. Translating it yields CSASPRSGGNSPLHF.

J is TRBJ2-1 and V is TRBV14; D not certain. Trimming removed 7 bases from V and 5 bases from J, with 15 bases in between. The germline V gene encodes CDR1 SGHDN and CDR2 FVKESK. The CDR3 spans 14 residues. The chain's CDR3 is CASKKLSSHNEQFF. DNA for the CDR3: TGTGCCAGCAAGAAGCTCTCATCCCACAATGAGCAGTTCTTC. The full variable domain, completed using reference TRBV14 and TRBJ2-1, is EAGVTQFPSHSVIEKGQTVTLRCDPISGHDNLYWYRRVMGKEIKFLLHFVKESKQDESGMPNNRFLAERTGGTYSTLKVQPAELEDSGVYFCASKKLSSHNEQFFGPGTRLTVL.